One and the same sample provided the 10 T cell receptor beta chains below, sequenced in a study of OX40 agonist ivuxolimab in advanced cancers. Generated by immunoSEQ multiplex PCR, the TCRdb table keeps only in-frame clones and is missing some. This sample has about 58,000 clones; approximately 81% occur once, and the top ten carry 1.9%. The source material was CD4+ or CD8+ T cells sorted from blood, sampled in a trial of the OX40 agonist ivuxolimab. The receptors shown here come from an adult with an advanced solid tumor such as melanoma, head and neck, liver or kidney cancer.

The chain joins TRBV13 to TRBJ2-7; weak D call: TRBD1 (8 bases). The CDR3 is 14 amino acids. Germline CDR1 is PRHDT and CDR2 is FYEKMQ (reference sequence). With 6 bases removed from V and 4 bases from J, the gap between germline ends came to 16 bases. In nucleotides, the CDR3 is TGTGCCAGCAGAGTCAACAGGGGGGGTTACGAGCAGTACTTC. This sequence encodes CASRVNRGGYEQYF.

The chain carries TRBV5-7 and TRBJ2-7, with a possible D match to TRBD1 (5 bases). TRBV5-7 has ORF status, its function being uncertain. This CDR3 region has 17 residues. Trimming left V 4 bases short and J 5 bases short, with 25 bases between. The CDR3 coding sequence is TGTGCCAGCAGCCCCACCCGGTCAGGGCCTCGTAAGAACGAGCAGTACGTC. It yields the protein CASSPTRSGPRKNEQYV.

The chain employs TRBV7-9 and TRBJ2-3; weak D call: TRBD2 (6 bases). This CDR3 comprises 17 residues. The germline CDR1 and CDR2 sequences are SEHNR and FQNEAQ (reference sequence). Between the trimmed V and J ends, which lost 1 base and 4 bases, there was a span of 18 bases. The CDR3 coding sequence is TGTGCCAGCAGCTTAGAATCCGCGGGATCGGGGTCAGATACGCAGTATTTT. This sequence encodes CASSLESAGSGSDTQYF.

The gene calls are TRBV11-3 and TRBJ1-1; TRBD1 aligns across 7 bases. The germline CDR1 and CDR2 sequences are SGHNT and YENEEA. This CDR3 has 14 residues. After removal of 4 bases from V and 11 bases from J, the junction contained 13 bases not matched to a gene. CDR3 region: CASSSPSSTGWAFF. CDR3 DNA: TGTGCCAGCAGCTCCCCCTCCTCGACAGGGTGGGCTTTCTTT.

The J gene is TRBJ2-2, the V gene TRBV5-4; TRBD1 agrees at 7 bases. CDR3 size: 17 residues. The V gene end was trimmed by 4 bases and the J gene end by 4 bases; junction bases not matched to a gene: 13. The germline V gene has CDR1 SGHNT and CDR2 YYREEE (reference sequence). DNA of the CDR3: TGTGCCAGCAGCCTGGGATTGGGACAGCCCTTCACCGGGGAGCTGTTTTTT. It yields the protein CASSLGLGQPFTGELFF.

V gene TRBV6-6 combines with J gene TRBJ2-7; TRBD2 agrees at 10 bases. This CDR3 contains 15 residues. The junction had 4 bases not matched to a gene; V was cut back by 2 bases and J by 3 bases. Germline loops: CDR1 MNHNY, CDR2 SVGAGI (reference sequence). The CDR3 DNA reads TGTGCCAGCAGTTACCCCGGGACTAGCGACTACGAGCAGTACTTC. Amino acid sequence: CASSYPGTSDYEQYF.

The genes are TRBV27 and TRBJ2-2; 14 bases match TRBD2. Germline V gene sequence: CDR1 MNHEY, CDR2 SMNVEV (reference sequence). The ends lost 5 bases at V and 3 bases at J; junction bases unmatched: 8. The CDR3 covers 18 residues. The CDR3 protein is CASSPGLAGGYYTGELFF. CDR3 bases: TGTGCCAGCAGTCCCGGACTAGCGGGAGGATATTACACCGGGGAGCTGTTTTTT.

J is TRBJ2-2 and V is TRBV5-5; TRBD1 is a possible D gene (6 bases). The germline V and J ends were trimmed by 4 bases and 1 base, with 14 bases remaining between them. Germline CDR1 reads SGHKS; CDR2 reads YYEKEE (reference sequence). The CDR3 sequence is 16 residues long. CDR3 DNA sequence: TGTGCCAGCAGCATTGGGGCACAGGGGAACACCGGGGAGCTGTTTTTT. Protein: CASSIGAQGNTGELFF.

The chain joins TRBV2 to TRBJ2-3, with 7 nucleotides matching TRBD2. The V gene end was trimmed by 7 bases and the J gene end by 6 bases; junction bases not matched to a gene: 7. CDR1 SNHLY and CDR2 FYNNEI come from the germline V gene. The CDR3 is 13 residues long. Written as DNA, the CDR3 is TGTGCCAGCACTGGCGGGGGTTGGGATACGCAGTATTTT. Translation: CASTGGGWDTQYF. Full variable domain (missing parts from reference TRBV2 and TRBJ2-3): EPEVTQTPSHQVTQMGQEVILRCVPISNHLYFYWYRQILGQKVEFLVSFYNNEISEKSEIFDDQFSVERPDGSNFTLKIRSTKLEDSAMYFCASTGGGWDTQYFGPGTRLTVL.

In nucleotides, the CDR3 is TGTGCCAGCAGTGGTCAGTACACTGAAGCTTTCTTT. It translates to CASSGQYTEAFF. The chain couples TRBV6-1 to TRBJ1-1; D is undetermined. This CDR3 is built from 12 residues. V was shortened by 4 bases and J by 3 bases, with 6 bases between the two germline ends. Germline V lookup: CDR1 MNHNS, CDR2 SASEGT.